The T cell receptor (beta chain) under discussion was sequenced for a study of molecular identifiers for immune sequencing clone quantification. Notes on the study in general: The study found clones above 20 RNA copies held over 99% of effector molecules and under 1% in naive cells. Spiked Jurkat TCR RNA originating from one cell could reportedly be identified amid more than 950,000 naive cells.

This clonotype has more than one count but fewer than ten. Its target is not known. Germline V gene lookup returns CDR1 SEHNR and CDR2 FQNEAQ (reference sequence). The junction had 8 bases not matched to a gene; V was cut back by 3 bases and J by 3 bases. CDR3 length: 16 residues. A single record per CDR3 protein comes from TCRdb applying MiXCR to the PCR reads. The sample carries nearly 650,000 distinct CDR3 sequences, about 25% recorded once. This TCR was recovered from a human donor in good health. Some libraries in this study had Jurkat cell RNA spiked in. The specimen sequenced was naive CD8+ T cells from blood, with Jurkat cell RNA spiked in. Documented subset: FACS-sorted CD8+CD4-CCR7+CD45RA+ naive T cells. This chain uses TRBV7-9 with TRBJ2-3, with 8 bases aligning to TRBD2. For the CDR3, the DNA is TGTGCCAGCAGCTTGGGAACGGGGGGGTTGACAGATACGCAGTATTTT. Its translation is CASSLGTGGLTDTQYF.